This passage covers 10 T cell receptor beta chains from one sample sequenced in a study of cytomegalovirus exposure and HLA in healthy donors. A multiplex PCR was run with 60 Vbeta primers and 13 Jbeta primers. This table comes from immunoSEQ multiplex PCR, and its TCRdb copy is limited to in-frame clones, with some not included. Of roughly 170,000 clones listed, more than 65% are singletons. The sample was PBMCs. These receptors originate from a girl aged 2-10 years in good health and CMV-seropositive.

This chain connects TRBV6-6 to TRBJ1-5; D not resolved. Germline CDR1 reads MNHNY; CDR2 reads SVGAGI (reference sequence). Trimming took off 6 bases at V and 1 base at J, with 16 bases between the two ends. There are 16 residues in the CDR3. CDR3 nucleotides: TGTGCCAGCAGCCCCTTGGGCGTAATCAGCAATCAGCCCCAGCATTTT. Translated, it gives CASSPLGVISNQPQHF.

Only one count was recorded for this clone. The chain links TRBV6-5 to TRBJ2-2, with 11 bases fitting TRBD2. V shed 7 bases and J 6 bases; nucleotides not matched to a gene: 7. This CDR3 region has 15 residues. Germline lookup yields CDR1 MNHEY and CDR2 SVGAGI. Written as DNA, the CDR3 is TGTGCCAGCATTAAACTAGCGGGAGTCCCCGGGGAGCTGTTTTTT. This gives the protein CASIKLAGVPGELFF.

The chain has TRBV28 and TRBJ1-2; TRBD1 matches at 7 bases. CDR3 length equals 14 residues. With 3 bases clipped from V and 7 bases from J, the junction kept 8 bases outside the gene matches. Germline CDR1 is MDHEN and CDR2 is SYDVKM. CDR3 bases: TGTGCCAGCAGTTTCGAAGACAGGGCGAGTGGCTACACCTTC. As protein: CASSFEDRASGYTF.

The chain is built from TRBV30 and TRBJ2-3; unclear D gene. V lost 2 bases, J lost 6 bases, and 6 bases lay in between. The CDR3 sequence is 11 residues long. CDR1 and CDR2 (germline): GTSNPN, SVGIG (reference sequence). CDR3 nucleotide sequence: TGTGCCTGGAGTACCGCGGATACGCAGTATTTT. Amino acids: CAWSTADTQYF.

The V and J genes are TRBV13 and TRBJ2-7; 12 nucleotides match TRBD2. This CDR3 comprises 19 residues. V shed 1 base and J 1 base; nucleotides not matched to a gene: 11. Germline CDR1 PRHDT, CDR2 FYEKMQ (reference sequence). CDR3 amino acids: CASSLEGLAGPDSSYEQYF. The CDR3 DNA is TGTGCCAGCAGCTTAGAGGGACTAGCGGGTCCCGATTCGTCCTACGAGCAGTACTTC.

This sequence joins TRBV9 and TRBJ2-7; 8 bases are a match to TRBD2. Germline assignment: CDR1 SGDLS and CDR2 YYNGEE. The CDR3 consists of 14 residues. V was clipped by 3 bases and J by 6 bases; unmatched bases: 8. The CDR3 nucleotides are TGTGCCAGCAGCGGGAGGACTAGCTCGGGCGAGCAGTACTTC. Translating it yields CASSGRTSSGEQYF.

The chain joins TRBV29-1 to TRBJ2-7; D unclear. Germline CDR1 and CDR2: SQVTM and ANQGSEA. Trimming took off 4 bases at V and 5 bases at J, with 9 bases between the two ends. The CDR3 covers 11 residues. The DNA of the CDR3 is TGCAGCGTTGTATCCAGCGACGAGCAGTACTTC. It translates to CSVVSSDEQYF.

This clone was found a few times. V gene TRBV5-1 combines with J gene TRBJ1-1; unclear D gene. The CDR3 is 18 amino acids. V was trimmed by 1 base and J by 1 base, leaving 20 bases between them. CDR1 is SGHRS, CDR2 YFSETQ, per germline. The CDR3 region is CASSLTPGSLHTNTEAFF. Written as DNA, the CDR3 is TGCGCCAGCAGCTTGACACCGGGGTCCCTCCATACGAACACTGAAGCTTTCTTT.

CDR3 nucleotide sequence: TGTGCCAGCAGCTACACAGGGTTTAATTCACCCCTCCACTTT. Its translation is CASSYTGFNSPLHF. V is TRBV6-4 and J is TRBJ1-6; the D gene is possibly TRBD1 (6 bases). Germline CDR1 reads MRHNA; CDR2 reads SNTAGT. This CDR3 spans 14 amino acids. With 6 bases removed from V and 6 bases from J, the gap between germline ends came to 12 bases.

The V call is TRBV10-3, the J call TRBJ2-1; D is perhaps TRBD2 (5 bases). V was pared by 10 bases and J by 6 bases, with 22 bases between. Germline assignment: CDR1 ENHRY and CDR2 SYGVKD. This CDR3 spans 15 amino acids. Written as DNA, the CDR3 is TGTGCCAACGCGAGGGTGGGAAGTGGAGTCAATGAGCAGTTCTTC. Translated: CANARVGSGVNEQFF.